The 20 T cell receptor beta chains below were found in one sample sequenced in a study of blood T cell repertoires in acute mononucleosis. Study-wide points: GLC-BM-specific selection apparently combined TCR alpha and beta motifs.

The sample's time point: convalescence about 6 months (5-8 months) after acute presentation (visit 7). Generated by immunoSEQ multiplex PCR, the TCRdb table keeps only in-frame clones and is missing some. The sample holds fewer than 1,000 clones, 30% to 40% seen once. Specimen: EBV GLC epitope tetramer+ CD8+ T cells sorted from PBMCs, collected during convalescence from infectious mononucleosis. Stated subset: CD8 T cells binding tetramer with EBV BMLF1 280-288 peptide (GLC-BM). These receptors all stem from a man aged 18 to 29 with infectious mononucleosis caused by EBV.

This clone occurred a few times. This likely stems from a read error, as it lies one base from a far larger clone. The same CDR3 also results from other DNA sequences found in this sample. The chain joins TRBV29-1 to TRBJ2-1, with D possibly TRBD2 on 6 matching bases. With 6 bases removed from V and 6 bases from J, the gap between germline ends came to 21 bases. Germline V gene lookup returns CDR1 SQVTM and CDR2 ANQGSEA. The CDR3 is made up of 15 amino acids. The CDR3 DNA sequence: TGCAGCGTGCGGGGTCCCCCGGGCCTATCCAATGAGCAGTTCTTC. Encoded protein: CSVRGPPGLSNEQFF.

Note on this clone: This likely reflects a read error, since a far larger clone is one base away. This same CDR3 is encoded by further DNA sequences in the sample. This chain uses TRBV27 with TRBJ2-3, with D perhaps being TRBD1 or TRBD2 (5 bases each). CDR1 and CDR2 (germline): MNHEY, SMNVEV (reference sequence). The CDR3 has 11 amino acids. The chain's CDR3 is CASSLGDEQYF. CDR3 nucleotides: TGTGCCAGCAGTTTAGGGGACGAGCAGTACTTT.

This clone was found a few times. This likely stems from a read error, as it lies one base from a far larger clone. Other DNA sequences in the sample encode the same CDR3. This sequence joins TRBV29-1 and TRBJ2-3; D assignment may be TRBD1 or TRBD2 (5 bases each). The V end lost 4 bases, the J end lost 2 bases, and 10 bases lay between the germline ends. This CDR3 contains 13 residues. Germline lookup yields CDR1 SQVTM and CDR2 ANQGSEA. Written as DNA, the CDR3 is TGCAGCGTTGCCGGGACCCTCACAGATACGCAGTATTTT. Its protein is CSVAGTLTDTQYF.

Worth noting for this clone: At one end the junction does not follow the germline gene, possibly because of a read error. The rearrangement joins TRBV28 to TRBJ1-2; perhaps TRBD1 as D (6 bases). This CDR3 comprises 17 residues. The germline V gene has CDR1 MDHEN and CDR2 SYDVKM. CDR3 sequence reads: CPSRPGGAGGPNYGYTF. DNA for the CDR3: TGTCCCAGCAGGCCCGGGGGCGCGGGGGGACCTAACTATGGCTACACCTTC.

The chain recombines TRBV6-5 with TRBJ2-7; 7 nucleotides align to TRBD2. CDR1 and CDR2 from the germline V gene are MNHEY and SVGAGI. This CDR3 spans 13 amino acids. V trimming: 6 bases; J trimming: 10 bases; junction bases outside the gene matches: 12. As DNA, the CDR3 is TGTGCCAGCAGGCTACGAGGGAGGGGCCACCAGTACTTC. It codes for CASRLRGRGHQYF.

Points on this clone: A much more abundant neighbour one base away suggests this may be a read error. Other nucleotide sequences from this sample produce the same CDR3. The J gene is TRBJ1-2, the V gene TRBV28; a possible D gene is TRBD1 (6 bases). The CDR3 has 17 amino acids. Germline CDR1 MDHEN, CDR2 SYDVKM. CDR3 amino acids: CARRSGGGGGPNYGYTF. The CDR3 DNA follows: TGTGCCCGCAGGTCCGGGGGCGGGGGGGGACCTAACTATGGCTACACCTTC.

A single count supports this clone. For the CDR3, the DNA is TGCAGCGTTGACGGGACCCGAACAGATACGCAGTATTTT. This gives the protein CSVDGTRTDTQYF. The chain recombines TRBV29-1 with TRBJ2-3, with D perhaps being TRBD1 or TRBD2 (5 bases each). Trimming left V 3 bases short and J 3 bases short, with 10 bases between. Germline V gene sequence: CDR1 SQVTM, CDR2 ANQGSEA. This CDR3 has 13 amino acids.

The table lists this clone with many counts. V is TRBV27 and J is TRBJ2-4, with no clear D. The end of the DNA fits TRBJ2-7 better, so the J call may be wrong. CDR3 length equals 11 residues. CDR1 is MNHEY and CDR2 is SMNVEV in the germline V gene (reference sequence). The CDR3 spells CASSLGDEQYF. The CDR3 DNA follows: TGTGCCAGCAGTTTAGGGGACGAGCAGTACTTC.

With regard to this clone: Given a much more abundant clone one base away, this may be a read error. The sample holds other DNA sequences that translate to the same CDR3. The chain couples TRBV28 to TRBJ1-2, with D possibly being TRBD1 (6 bases). The CDR3 consists of 17 residues. Germline assignment: CDR1 MDHEN and CDR2 SYDVKM. CDR3 bases: TGTGCCCGCAGGGCCGGGGGCGGGGGGGGACCTAACTATGGCTACACCTTC. This encodes CARRAGGGGGPNYGYTF.

This clone was recorded a few times. The chain combines TRBV6-4 with TRBJ2-1; 7 bases match TRBD2. The CDR3 is made up of 17 amino acids. The V and J ends lost 6 bases and 5 bases, in that order; junction bases with no gene match: 16. The V gene's germline CDR1 is MRHNA and CDR2 SNTAGT. The CDR3 loop is CASRLRGRGIVNNEQFF. CDR3 DNA: TGTGCCAGCAGGCTACGAGGGAGGGGAATCGTCAACAATGAGCAGTTCTTC.

This clone qualifies as large. The V gene is TRBV7-8, the J gene TRBJ2-7, with D hard to call. CDR1 is SGHVS, CDR2 FQNEAQ, per germline. The length of the CDR3 is 15 residues. V lost 2 bases and J lost 6, with 17 bases in between. The CDR3: CASSLSSVGRLEQYF. CDR3 DNA sequence: TGTGCCAGCAGCTTAAGTTCTGTGGGTAGACTCGAGCAGTACTTC.

Regarding this clone: This likely reflects a read error, since a far larger clone is one base away. Other DNA sequences in this specimen translate into the identical CDR3. V usage is TRBV29-1 and J usage is TRBJ2-3; D possibly matches TRBD1 or TRBD2 (5 bases each). Trimming removed 6 bases at V and 1 base at J, with 11 bases between. Germline CDR1 SQVTM, CDR2 ANQGSEA. The CDR3 consists of 13 residues. CDR3 in amino acids: CSVAGTRTDTQYF. The CDR3 nucleotides are TGCAGCGTGGCCGGGACCCGCACAGATACGCAGTATTTT.

The rearrangement joins TRBV9 to TRBJ2-7; 12 nucleotides align to TRBD2. Germline lookup yields CDR1 SGDLS and CDR2 YYNGEE. The CDR3 extends over 15 amino acids. The ends lost 4 bases at V and 3 bases at J; junction bases unmatched: 5. As DNA, the CDR3 is TGTGCCAGCAGCCCGACTAGCGGGAGTGTCTACGAGCAGTACTTC. Protein sequence: CASSPTSGSVYEQYF.

In its sample, this clone was seen many times. The V and J genes are TRBV7-8 and TRBJ1-2; D unclear. The CDR3 has 14 amino acids. Trimming pared 4 bases from V and 0 bases from J, leaving 9 bases between. Germline CDR1 and CDR2: SGHVS and FQNEAQ. The CDR3 region has the DNA TGTGCCAGCAGCTCCCTCGGGGCTAACTATGGCTACACCTTC. It translates to CASSSLGANYGYTF. The full variable domain, completed using reference TRBV7-8 and TRBJ1-2, is GAGVSQSPRYKVAKRGQDVALRCDPISGHVSLFWYQQALGQGPEFLTYFQNEAQLDKSGLPSDRFFAERPEGSVSTLKIQRTQQEDSAVYLCASSSLGANYGYTFGSGTRLTVV.

Remarks on this clone: The DNA is left out, because the CDR3 cannot be placed on it with certainty; the CDR3 is given as TCRdb lists it. The chain carries TRBV2 and TRBJ2-2. Germline V gene sequence: CDR1 SNHLY, CDR2 FYNNEI. 16 amino acids form the CDR3, both terminal residues included. The CDR3 reads CASQNGTVNTPGSCFF.

V usage is TRBV7-9 and J usage is TRBJ2-3; D perhaps matches TRBD2 (5 bases). Germline assignment: CDR1 SEHNR and CDR2 FQNEAQ (reference sequence). The CDR3 extends over 14 amino acids. The V and J ends lost 6 bases and 1 base respectively, with 11 bases between them. In nucleotides, the CDR3 is TGTGCCAGCAGTTTAAACGGGGGCACAGATACGCAGTATTTT. Its protein is CASSLNGGTDTQYF. The full variable domain, with the rest looked up from reference TRBV7-9 and TRBJ2-3, is DTGVSQNPRHKITKRGQNVTFRCDPISEHNRLYWYRQTLGQGPEFLTYFQNEAQLEKSRLLSDRFSAERPKGSFSTLEIQRTEQGDSAMYLCASSLNGGTDTQYFGPGTRLTVL.

The CDR3 DNA sequence: TGTGCCAGCAGCCCCGGACCGAACAGCTCCTTCTACAATGAGCAGTTCTTC. Its protein product is CASSPGPNSSFYNEQFF. The V and J genes are TRBV9 and TRBJ2-1; D unresolved. The V and J ends lost 4 bases and 3 bases respectively, with 20 bases between them. The germline CDR1 and CDR2 sequences are SGDLS and YYNGEE. This CDR3 is built from 17 residues.

The chain combines TRBV7-9 with TRBJ2-5, with D possibly matching TRBD1 (5 bases). The CDR3 consists of 17 residues. In germline, CDR1 is SEHNR, CDR2 FQNEAQ (reference sequence). V was cut by 6 bases and J by 3 bases, with 23 bases left in between. The CDR3 reads CASRSDKYQDHKETQYF. The CDR3 DNA reads TGTGCCAGCAGGTCGGACAAGTACCAAGATCACAAAGAGACCCAGTACTTC.

The V gene is TRBV29-1, the J gene TRBJ2-3; D remains ambiguous. Germline V lookup: CDR1 SQVTM, CDR2 ANQGSEA. Deletions cut 4 bases from V and 2 bases from J, with 10 bases between. The CDR3 has 13 amino acids. The CDR3 region is CSVACTLTDTQYF. CDR3 DNA: TGCAGCGTTGCCTGTACCCTCACAGATACGCAGTATTTT.

Comment on this clone: With a far larger clone one base away, a read error is the likely cause. Other DNA sequences in the sample encode the same CDR3. V gene TRBV29-1 combines with J gene TRBJ2-3; perhaps D is TRBD1 or TRBD2 (5 bases each). CDR1 SQVTM and CDR2 ANQGSEA come from the germline V gene. The CDR3 totals 13 residues. This chain's CDR3 is CSVAGTRTDTQYF. In nucleotides, the CDR3 is TGCAGCGTTGCCGGGACCCGCACGGATACGCAGTATTTT.